Each of the 8 T cell receptor beta chains below was sequenced from the same sample in a study of T cell responses to AZD1222 COVID-19 vaccine. The protocol was immunoSEQ multiplex PCR, while the TCRdb copy is restricted to in-frame clones and leaves out a portion. In the table there are more than 250,000 clones, more than 80% of which are singletons. The sequences come from peripheral blood, collected on day 0 of AZD1222 vaccination. The receptors derive from an adult in good health.

The V and J genes are TRBV2 and TRBJ1-5, with a possible D match to TRBD1 (6 bases). Germline V CDR1 and CDR2: SNHLY, FYNNEI. CDR3 length equals 13 residues. The V end lost 6 bases, the J end lost 6 bases, and 12 bases lay between the germline ends. DNA for the CDR3: TGTGCCAGCAGATTACAGGGAACTCAGCCCCAGCATTTT. Amino acids: CASRLQGTQPQHF.

In its sample, this clone was seen a few times. The CDR3 sequence: CASSEEGMGQPQHF. CDR3 bases: TGCGCCAGCAGCGAAGAGGGGATGGGTCAGCCCCAGCATTTT. The genes are TRBV5-1 and TRBJ1-5, with D tentatively TRBD1 (5 bases). Trimming stripped 4 bases from V and 6 bases from J, with 14 bases between. The CDR3 runs to 14 residues. CDR1 is SGHRS and CDR2 is YFSETQ in the germline V gene.

The chain carries TRBV5-6 and TRBJ2-3, with 7 positions matching TRBD2. With 4 bases clipped from V and 1 base from J, the junction kept 9 bases outside the gene matches. The CDR3 sequence is 16 residues long. Germline assignment: CDR1 SGHDT and CDR2 YYEEEE. CDR3 loop: CASSTLPAGGTDTQYF. CDR3 in DNA: TGTGCCAGCAGCACCCTCCCGGCGGGGGGCACAGATACGCAGTATTTT.

This chain links TRBV11-2 with TRBJ2-1, with 10 bases aligning to TRBD2. This CDR3 has 19 residues. With 4 bases clipped from V and 0 bases from J, the junction kept 12 bases outside the gene matches. Germline assignment: CDR1 SGHAT and CDR2 FQNNGV. CDR3 loop: CASSYGPSGSLSSYNEQFF. The CDR3, as DNA: TGTGCCAGCAGCTACGGCCCTAGCGGGAGCCTAAGCTCCTACAATGAGCAGTTCTTC. The full variable domain, rest sourced from reference TRBV11-2 and TRBJ2-1, is EAGVAQSPRYKIIEKRQSVAFWCNPISGHATLYWYQQILGQGPKLLIQFQNNGVVDDSQLPKDRFSAERLKGVDSTLKIQPAKLEDSAVYLCASSYGPSGSLSSYNEQFFGPGTRLTVL.

The chain uses TRBV29-1 and TRBJ2-2; TRBD1 matches at 7 bases. Germline lookup yields CDR1 SQVTM and CDR2 ANQGSEA. The CDR3 sequence is 15 residues long. V was pared by 6 bases and J by 0 bases, with 7 bases of the junction left unmatched. CDR3 sequence reads: CSVRTGTANTGELFF. The CDR3 DNA reads as TGCAGCGTACGAACCGGGACAGCGAACACCGGGGAGCTGTTTTTT.

The V call is TRBV5-8, the J call TRBJ1-1, with 7 bases fitting TRBD1. CDR3 length: 14 amino acids. Per germline, CDR1 SGHTS and CDR2 YDEGEE. V lost 7 bases and J lost 1; bases outside the gene matches: 7. CDR3 sequence reads: CASQGQPGNTEAFF. Written as DNA, the CDR3 is TGTGCCAGCCAGGGACAGCCCGGGAACACTGAAGCTTTCTTT. The full variable domain, completed using reference TRBV5-8 and TRBJ1-1, is EAGVTQSPTHLIKTRGQQATLRCSPISGHTSVYWYQQALGLGLQFLLWYDEGEERNRGNFPPRFSGRQFPNYSSELNVNALELEDSALYLCASQGQPGNTEAFFGQGTRLTVV.

The chain couples TRBV6-5 to TRBJ1-2, with D uncertain. Germline V gives CDR1 MNHEY, CDR2 SVGAGI. The CDR3 is made up of 12 amino acids. The V end lost 4 bases, the J end lost 5 bases, and 8 bases lay between the germline ends. The CDR3 sequence: CASSSYLYGYTF. DNA of the CDR3: TGTGCCAGCAGTTCCTATTTATATGGCTACACCTTC.

The rearrangement links TRBV7-8 to TRBJ2-3; 12 positions agree with TRBD2. From germline, CDR1 is SGHVS and CDR2 FQNEAQ. J gave up 15 bases and V 4 bases, and 8 bases lay outside the gene matches. This CDR3 contains 13 residues. CDR3 protein: CASSSTTSGGVYF. In DNA form, the CDR3 reads TGTGCCAGCAGCTCTACGACTAGCGGGGGTGTTTATTTT.